These 2 T cell receptor beta chains were sequenced from one sample in a study of cytomegalovirus exposure and HLA in healthy donors. Only in-frame clones appear in the TCRdb table, and some are missing; sequencing was by immunoSEQ multiplex PCR. The sample lists roughly 100,000 clones, about 86% occurring once. Material for sequencing was PBMCs. Receptor source: a woman under 30 in good health and CMV-seropositive.

V gene TRBV7-9 combines with J gene TRBJ1-2; D might be TRBD1 (6 bases). This CDR3 is 15 amino acids long. Germline V lookup: CDR1 SEHNR, CDR2 FQNEAQ (reference sequence). V lost 5 bases and J 8 bases, leaving 21 bases between the germline ends. The CDR3 sequence: CASSGGADLLLGYTF. CDR3 bases: TGTGCCAGCAGCGGGGGGGCAGACCTGTTACTGGGCTACACCTTC.

The CDR3 sequence: CASSSLLVQGRSYEQYF. The CDR3 DNA reads as TGTGCCAGCAGTTCGTTGCTTGTGCAGGGGCGCTCCTACGAGCAGTACTTC. The rearrangement links TRBV28 to TRBJ2-7, with D maybe TRBD1 (6 bases). Between the trimmed V and J ends, which lost 4 bases and 0 bases, there was a span of 19 bases. Germline CDR1 and CDR2: MDHEN and SYDVKM. The CDR3 runs 17 residues.